The clone carrying this TCR beta chain was recorded a few times. The antigen is undetermined. Germline V lookup: CDR1 MGHRA, CDR2 YSYEKL. The CDR3 loop spans 17 amino acids. V lost 0 bases, J lost 6 bases, and 17 bases lay in between. This sample stems from a study of T cells after yellow fever vaccination. Study-level results: Abundant bulk-derived clonotypes could contaminate FACS-sorted repertoires. Boosting was followed by the reappearance of most primary-vaccination clones (roughly 95% CD4, around 90% CD8). Weaker, the secondary response had a peak occurring faster, on day 5 versus 15.

Each CDR3 protein gets one entry after TCRdb re-called the 5' RACE reads with MiXCR. The data hold 50,000 or so distinct CDR3 sequences, with 7.4% observed a single time. The V gene is TRBV4-1, the J gene TRBJ2-2; weak D call: TRBD2 (5 bases). The clonotype originates from a man between 18 and 29 years old who received the YFV17D yellow fever vaccine. Source: CD8+ T cells sorted from PBMCs, taken around 14 days after the first yellow fever vaccination. Written as DNA, the CDR3 is TGCGCCAGCAGCCAAGATCCATCGGGGTCCCTTCCCGGGGAGCTGTTTTTT. Protein: CASSQDPSGSLPGELFF.